This TCR beta chain was recorded in a study of shared clonotypes between healthy human individuals. CD8 cells regarded as naive lacked CD45RO, were positively chosen for CCR7, and omitted terminally differentiated effector memory CD45RA+ cells. V lost 0 bases, J lost 0 bases, and 6 bases lay in between. The CDR3 is 14 amino acids. Germline lookup yields CDR1 GTSNPN and CDR2 SVGIG (reference sequence). Concerning this clone: Its antigen remains unidentified.

Each PCR replicate from the sorted subsets contained roughly 210 ng DNA, which is about 30,000 T cell genomes. TCRdb keeps only in-frame clones here, not all; method: immunoSEQ multiplex PCR. The table includes nearly 600,000 clones, 95% to 96% detected once. Regarding the study as a whole: Only blood was sampled, and tissue TCR repertoires likely differ from blood ones. Compared with memory subsets, naive subsets generally had larger estimated richness.

The V call is TRBV30, the J call TRBJ1-3; D gene ambiguous. The receptor was derived from a young woman in good health. Sequenced input: naive CD8+ T cells sorted from blood. The CDR3 here is CAWSVGNSGNTIYF. The CDR3, as DNA: TGTGCCTGGAGTGTCGGAAACTCTGGAAACACCATATATTTT.